Described below is a single T cell receptor beta chain sequence and its context. The data derive from a study of shared clonotypes between healthy human individuals. TCRdb keeps only in-frame clones here, not all; method: immunoSEQ multiplex PCR. The sample shows roughly 2.5 million clones, around nine tenths of them seen only once. V lost 2 bases and J lost 1; bases outside the gene matches: 4. From germline, CDR1 is SGHNT and CDR2 YYREEE (reference sequence). This CDR3 region has 15 residues. The sequencing sample was made of naive CD4+ T cells sorted from blood. Subset given: CD45RA+ positively selected. The genes are TRBV5-4 and TRBJ2-7; TRBD1 aligns across 9 bases. This sequence was found in a man younger than 35 in good health. CDR3 sequence (DNA): TGTGCCAGCAGCTTTCCCGGGACAGGGTCCTACGAGCAGTACTTC. Encoded protein: CASSFPGTGSYEQYF.